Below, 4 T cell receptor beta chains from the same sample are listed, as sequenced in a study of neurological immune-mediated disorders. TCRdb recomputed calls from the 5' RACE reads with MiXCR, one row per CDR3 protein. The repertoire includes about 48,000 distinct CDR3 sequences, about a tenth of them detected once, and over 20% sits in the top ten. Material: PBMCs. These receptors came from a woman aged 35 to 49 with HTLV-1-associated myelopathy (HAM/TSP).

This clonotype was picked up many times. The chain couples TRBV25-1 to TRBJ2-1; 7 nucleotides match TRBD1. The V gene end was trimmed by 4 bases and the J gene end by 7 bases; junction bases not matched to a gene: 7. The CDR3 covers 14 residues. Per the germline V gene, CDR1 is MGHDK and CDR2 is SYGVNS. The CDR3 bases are TGTGCCAGCAGTGCCCCAGACAGGGTAAATGAGCAGTTCTTC. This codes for CASSAPDRVNEQFF.

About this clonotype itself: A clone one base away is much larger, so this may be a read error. The CDR3 sequence: CASGRGRSDTQYF. Here the CDR3 DNA reads TGTGCCAGCGGAAGGGGTCGTTCAGATACCCAGTACTTC. The chain carries TRBV2 and TRBJ2-5, with D possibly matching TRBD1 (5 bases). The V end lost 8 bases, the J end lost 8 bases, and 18 bases lay between the germline ends. The CDR3 has 13 amino acids. Germline CDR1 is SNHLY and CDR2 is FYNNEI.

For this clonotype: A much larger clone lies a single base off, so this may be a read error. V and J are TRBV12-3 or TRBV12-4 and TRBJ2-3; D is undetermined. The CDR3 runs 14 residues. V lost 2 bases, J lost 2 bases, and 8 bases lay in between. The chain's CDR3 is CASSLFSTTDTQYF. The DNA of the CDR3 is TGTGCCAGCAGTTTATTCTCTACCACAGATACGCAGTATTTT.

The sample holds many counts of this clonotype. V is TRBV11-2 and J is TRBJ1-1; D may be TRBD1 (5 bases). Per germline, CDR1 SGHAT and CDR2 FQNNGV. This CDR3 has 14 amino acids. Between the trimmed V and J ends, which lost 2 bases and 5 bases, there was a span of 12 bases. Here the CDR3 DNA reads TGTGCCAGCAGCTTATTGCGGGGGAGGACTGAAGCTTTCTTT. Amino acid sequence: CASSLLRGRTEAFF.